These 8 T cell receptor beta chains were all obtained from the same sample, sequenced in a study of T cell responses to AZD1222 COVID-19 vaccine. Sequencing used immunoSEQ multiplex PCR; TCRdb keeps in-frame clones, though not all of them. The sample records about 97,000 clones, more than 70% being singletons. Sequenced material: peripheral blood, taken on day 0 of AZD1222 vaccination. The receptors here all came from an adult in good health.

This clone is a singleton in its sample. V usage is TRBV7-2 and J usage is TRBJ1-2, with 12 nucleotides matching TRBD1. The ends lost 5 bases at V and 4 bases at J; junction bases unmatched: 8. This CDR3 has 16 residues. CDR1 is SGHTA, CDR2 FQGNSA, per germline. This chain's CDR3 is CASSPQSGQGAYGYTF. In nucleotides, the CDR3 is TGTGCCAGCAGCCCCCAATCGGGACAGGGGGCCTATGGCTACACCTTC.

CDR3 sequence: CASSFARSAEAFF. The CDR3 DNA is TGTGCCAGCAGCTTCGCTCGGTCTGCTGAAGCTTTCTTT. The rearrangement joins TRBV11-3 to TRBJ1-1; D call uncertain. There are 13 residues in the CDR3. The germline V gene has CDR1 SGHNT and CDR2 YENEEA. The V and J ends lost 3 bases and 6 bases respectively, with 11 bases between them.

The chain links TRBV5-1 to TRBJ2-7, with D unresolved. The CDR3 has 12 amino acids. Germline values: CDR1 SGHRS, CDR2 YFSETQ. Between the trimmed V and J ends, which lost 0 bases and 12 bases, there was a span of 13 bases. CDR3 residues: CASSLEGRSVYF. As DNA, the CDR3 is TGCGCCAGCAGCTTGGAAGGCAGGAGCGTGTACTTC.

The chain is built from TRBV7-2 and TRBJ2-1; 9 nucleotides align to TRBD2. The CDR3 sequence is 18 residues long. In germline, CDR1 is SGHTA, CDR2 FQGNSA. After removal of 5 bases from V and 0 bases from J, the junction contained 11 bases not matched to a gene. CDR3 region: CASSRPLRGGNSYNEQFF. The CDR3 DNA reads TGTGCCAGCAGCCGCCCCCTGCGGGGGGGGAACTCCTACAATGAGCAGTTCTTC.

The chain uses TRBV7-8 and TRBJ1-6, with TRBD1 matching over 9 bases. CDR3 length: 14 amino acids. Germline CDR1 SGHVS, CDR2 FQNEAQ. V trimming: 6 bases; J trimming: 7 bases; junction bases outside the gene matches: 4. The chain's CDR3 is CASRGGQGNSPLHF. The CDR3 region has the DNA TGTGCCAGCAGGGGAGGACAGGGGAATTCACCCCTCCACTTT.

J is TRBJ2-3 and V is TRBV4-2; perhaps TRBD2 as D (5 bases). Germline V CDR1 and CDR2: LGHNA, YNFKEQ. This CDR3 has 15 amino acids. V dropped 3 bases and J dropped 2 bases, with 12 bases sitting between them. The CDR3 region is CASSQLGLNTDTQYF. The CDR3 DNA reads TGTGCCAGCAGCCAGCTCGGACTTAACACAGATACGCAGTATTTT.

This clone was picked up one time. The chain uses TRBV19 and TRBJ2-7, with 11 bases matching TRBD1. Trimming took 6 bases from V and 2 from J; bases not matched to a gene: 3. The CDR3 has 14 residues. Germline V CDR1 and CDR2: LNHDA, SQIVND (reference sequence). The CDR3 is CASRGTGGPYEQYF. The CDR3 DNA is TGTGCCAGTAGAGGGACAGGGGGGCCCTACGAGCAGTACTTC.

The sample holds a few counts of this clone. This sequence joins TRBV7-8 and TRBJ1-6; no clear D. V dropped 5 bases and J dropped 7 bases, with 9 bases sitting between them. CDR1 is SGHVS, CDR2 FQNEAQ, per germline. The CDR3 runs to 13 residues. CDR3 sequence: CASSQRRNSPLHF. The DNA of the CDR3 is TGTGCCAGCAGCCAGCGACGGAATTCACCCCTCCACTTT.